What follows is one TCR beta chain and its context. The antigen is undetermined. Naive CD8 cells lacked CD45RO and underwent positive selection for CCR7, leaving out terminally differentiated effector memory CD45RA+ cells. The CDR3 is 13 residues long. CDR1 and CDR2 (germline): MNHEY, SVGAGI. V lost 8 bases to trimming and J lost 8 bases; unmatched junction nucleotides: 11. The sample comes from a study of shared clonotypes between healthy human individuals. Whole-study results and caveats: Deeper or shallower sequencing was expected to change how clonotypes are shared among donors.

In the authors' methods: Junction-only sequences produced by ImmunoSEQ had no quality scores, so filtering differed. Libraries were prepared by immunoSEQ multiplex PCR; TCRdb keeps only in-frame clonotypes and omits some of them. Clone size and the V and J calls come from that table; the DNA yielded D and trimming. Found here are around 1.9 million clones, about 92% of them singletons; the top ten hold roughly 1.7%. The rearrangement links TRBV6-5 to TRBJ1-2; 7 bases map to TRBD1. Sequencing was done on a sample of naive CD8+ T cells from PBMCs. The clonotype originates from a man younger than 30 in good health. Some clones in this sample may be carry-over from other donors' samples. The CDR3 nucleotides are TGTGCCAGCGGCGGCAGGGGGATAAACGGCTACACCTTC. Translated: CASGGRGINGYTF.